These 32 T cell receptor beta chains were all obtained from the same sample, sequenced in a study of shared clonotypes between healthy human individuals. TCRdb keeps only in-frame clones here, not all; method: immunoSEQ multiplex PCR. The data contain approximately 650,000 clones, over 95% of them singletons. The naive CD8 population came from CD45RO-negative cells selected for CCR7, without terminally differentiated effector memory CD45RA+ cells. The sample comprised naive CD8+ T cells sorted from blood. The source is a woman aged 25 to 39 in good health.

This clone was picked up a small number of times. V is TRBV10-3 and J is TRBJ1-1, with TRBD1 as a possible D gene (5 bases). V gave up 10 bases and J gave up 4 bases, with 16 bases separating them. Germline loops: CDR1 ENHRY, CDR2 SYGVKD. CDR3 size: 13 residues. The CDR3 loop reads CATWGEGGTEAFF. In DNA, the CDR3 is TGTGCCACATGGGGGGAGGGAGGCACTGAAGCTTTCTTT.

CDR3 bases: TGTGCCAGCAGCTTATTCCCCAGGGGTGGGGACACTGAAGCTTTCTTT. It translates to CASSLFPRGGDTEAFF. The chain joins TRBV11-2 to TRBJ1-1; tentatively, D is TRBD1 (6 bases). Germline-derived CDR1 and CDR2 are SGHAT and FQNNGV. The CDR3 is 16 amino acids. V lost 2 bases and J 3 bases, leaving 16 bases between the germline ends. The whole variable domain, filled in from reference TRBV11-2 and TRBJ1-1, reads EAGVAQSPRYKIIEKRQSVAFWCNPISGHATLYWYQQILGQGPKLLIQFQNNGVVDDSQLPKDRFSAERLKGVDSTLKIQPAKLEDSAVYLCASSLFPRGGDTEAFFGQGTRLTVV.

CDR3 loop: CASSRTGSTDTQYF. CDR3 nucleotides: TGTGCCAGCAGTAGGACAGGGTCCACAGATACGCAGTATTTT. The J gene is TRBJ2-3, the V gene TRBV5-4; TRBD1 matches at 8 bases. V gave up 5 bases and J gave up 2 bases; unmatched junction bases: 4. The CDR3 consists of 14 residues. Germline assignment: CDR1 SGHNT and CDR2 YYREEE (reference sequence).

The J gene is TRBJ2-7, the V gene TRBV19, with TRBD2 identical over 8 bases. The CDR3 covers 14 residues. Germline values: CDR1 LNHDA, CDR2 SQIVND (reference sequence). V lost 8 bases and J lost 1; bases outside the gene matches: 7. The CDR3 region is CASASGRGSYEQYF. In nucleotides, the CDR3 is TGTGCCAGTGCCAGCGGGAGAGGGTCCTACGAGCAGTACTTC.

The chain recombines TRBV2 with TRBJ1-4; 12 bases are a match to TRBD1. This CDR3 is 24 amino acids long. The ends lost 0 bases at V and 6 bases at J; junction bases unmatched: 26. Germline V lookup: CDR1 SNHLY, CDR2 FYNNEI. DNA of the CDR3: TGTGCCAGCAGTGAAGCCCGAGACCCACCCGGGACAGGGGGCGATTTCTCTTTTTATGAAAAACTGTTTTTT. Translation gives CASSEARDPPGTGGDFSFYEKLFF.

This clone came up once. The junction does not match germline at one end; this may be a read error. The genes are TRBV2 and TRBJ1-2; 9 positions match TRBD1. The CDR3 has 15 amino acids. The germline V gene has CDR1 SNHLY and CDR2 FYNNEI. The CDR3 loop is CASSGGGTGNYGYTF. CDR3 bases: TGTGCCAGCAGTGGCGGAGGGACAGGGAACTACGGCTACACCTTC.

The rearrangement links TRBV6-5 to TRBJ2-7; 8 bases are shared with TRBD2. V dropped 8 bases and J dropped 0; count of bases not matched to a gene: 3. Germline CDR1 and CDR2: MNHEY and SVGAGI. The CDR3 contains 13 residues. DNA of the CDR3: TGTGCCAGCCAAAGCGGGAGCTCCTACGAGCAGTACTTC. This translates into CASQSGSSYEQYF.

This clone was detected once. The V call is TRBV19, the J call TRBJ2-1; 8 nucleotides align to TRBD2. The CDR3 runs to 17 residues. J was trimmed by 3 bases and V by 3 bases; bases with no gene match: 10. Looked up from germline, CDR1 is LNHDA and CDR2 is SQIVND (reference sequence). CDR3 in DNA: TGTGCCAGTAGTATTAAGACTAGCGACGAAGACTACAATGAGCAGTTCTTC. This sequence encodes CASSIKTSDEDYNEQFF.

J is TRBJ2-5 and V is TRBV28, with a possible D match to TRBD1 (6 bases). Germline CDR1 and CDR2: MDHEN and SYDVKM. Trimming pared 6 bases from V and 5 bases from J, leaving 19 bases between. This CDR3 is 15 amino acids long. CDR3 DNA: TGTGCCAGCAGCTTCGGGGTTCAAAGGGGGGAGACCCAGTACTTC. As protein: CASSFGVQRGETQYF.

V is TRBV29-1 and J is TRBJ2-7, with D possibly TRBD2 on 5 matching bases. The germline gives CDR1 SQVTM, CDR2 ANQGSEA. There are 13 residues in the CDR3. V was clipped by 4 bases and J by 1 base, with 11 bases between them. CDR3 sequence (DNA): TGCAGCGTTGCCTTAGCGTTATCCTACGAGCAGTACTTC. As protein: CSVALALSYEQYF.

This chain links TRBV6-5 with TRBJ1-2, with 8 nucleotides matching TRBD1. This CDR3 region has 16 residues. The germline V gene has CDR1 MNHEY and CDR2 SVGAGI. Germline trimming cut 2 bases from V and 4 bases from J; bases unmatched to any gene: 9. The CDR3 bases are TGTGCCAGCAGTTACCAGGAGACAGGGGAGATCTATGGCTACACCTTC. Its protein is CASSYQETGEIYGYTF.

This chain joins TRBV19 and TRBJ2-1; D uncertain. Germline V gene lookup returns CDR1 LNHDA and CDR2 SQIVND (reference sequence). Trimming removed 7 bases at V and 6 bases at J, with 10 bases between. The CDR3 sequence is 12 residues long. CDR3 bases: TGTGCCAGTACGACCGAAGGCAATGAGCAGTTCTTC. Its protein product is CASTTEGNEQFF.

This chain links TRBV27 with TRBJ2-1; D ambiguous. This CDR3 has 13 residues. Deletions cut 3 bases from V and 9 bases from J, with 12 bases between. Per germline, CDR1 MNHEY and CDR2 SMNVEV (reference sequence). The CDR3 DNA follows: TGTGCCAGCAGTTTGGCAGTGGTGAGTGAGCAGTTCTTC. Translating it yields CASSLAVVSEQFF.

The chain has TRBV14 and TRBJ2-2; perhaps TRBD1 as D (5 bases). V was clipped by 1 base and J by 1 base, with 10 bases between them. CDR1 and CDR2 (germline): SGHDN, FVKESK. This CDR3 has 16 residues. The CDR3 here is CASSQAPTVNTGELFF. In nucleotides, the CDR3 is TGTGCCAGCAGCCAAGCACCGACAGTGAACACCGGGGAGCTGTTTTTT.

CDR3 sequence reads: CASASTVGQPQHF. In DNA form, the CDR3 reads TGTGCCAGCGCCTCGACCGTAGGACAGCCCCAGCATTTT. V gene TRBV7-9 combines with J gene TRBJ1-5; D is unresolved. The CDR3 has 13 amino acids. Germline V lookup: CDR1 SEHNR, CDR2 FQNEAQ (reference sequence). V was shortened by 8 bases and J by 7 bases, with 15 bases between the two germline ends.

The genes are TRBV25-1 and TRBJ2-1; 7 bases fit TRBD2. After removal of 2 bases from V and 9 bases from J, the junction contained 7 bases not matched to a gene. The CDR3 is made up of 14 amino acids. CDR1 MGHDK and CDR2 SYGVNS come from the germline V gene. In nucleotides, the CDR3 is TGTGCCAGCAGTGAAAGTTGGACTAGTTCTGAGCAGTTCTTC. The encoded protein is CASSESWTSSEQFF.

V and J are TRBV11-2 and TRBJ1-2; D is unresolved. CDR3 length equals 14 residues. Trimming took off 1 base at V and 5 bases at J, with 11 bases between the two ends. Germline V gives CDR1 SGHAT, CDR2 FQNNGV. CDR3 amino acids: CASSLGPQRYGYTF. CDR3 coding DNA: TGTGCCAGCAGCTTAGGCCCACAGAGATATGGCTACACCTTC.

The DNA of the CDR3 is TGTGCCAGCAGCAATGAGCAGTTCTTC. This encodes CASSNEQFF. The J gene is TRBJ2-1, the V gene TRBV2; D not resolved. The CDR3 spans 9 residues. Deletions cut 6 bases from V and 6 bases from J, with 0 bases between. CDR1 and CDR2 (germline): SNHLY, FYNNEI. Filled out from reference TRBV2 and TRBJ2-1, the complete variable domain reads EPEVTQTPSHQVTQMGQEVILRCVPISNHLYFYWYRQILGQKVEFLVSFYNNEISEKSEIFDDQFSVERPDGSNFTLKIRSTKLEDSAMYFCASSNEQFFGPGTRLTVL.

For this clone: Mismatch with germline at one junction end may stem from a read error. Additional DNA sequences in this sample encode the identical CDR3. The chain links TRBV28 to TRBJ1-5; the D gene is possibly TRBD1 (6 bases). Per the germline V gene, CDR1 is MDHEN and CDR2 is SYDVKM. CDR3 length equals 14 residues. This CDR3 is CASIPQGSNQPQHF. The CDR3 DNA follows: TGTGCCAGCATCCCACAGGGAAGCAATCAGCCTCAGCATTTT.

The chain combines TRBV5-6 with TRBJ1-2; no clear D gene. The germline V gene has CDR1 SGHDT and CDR2 YYEEEE. The CDR3 has 12 amino acids. Trimming shortened V by 4 bases and J by 5 bases, and 9 bases separated the two germline ends. CDR3 DNA: TGTGCCAGCAGCGGTATCGAGTATGGCTACACCTTC. Protein: CASSGIEYGYTF.

The chain links TRBV27 to TRBJ2-7, with 11 bases matching TRBD2. The CDR3 consists of 15 residues. Unmatched junction bases numbered 4, after V lost 4 bases and J lost 2 bases. Germline V lookup: CDR1 MNHEY, CDR2 SMNVEV (reference sequence). CDR3 residues: CASSSKTSGTYEQYF. In DNA form, the CDR3 reads TGTGCCAGCAGTTCAAAGACTAGCGGGACCTACGAGCAGTACTTC.

The chain recombines TRBV7-9 with TRBJ2-3; the match to TRBD2 covers 10 bases. The V and J ends lost 4 bases and 5 bases, in that order; junction bases with no gene match: 6. This CDR3 is built from 15 residues. The germline V gene has CDR1 SEHNR and CDR2 FQNEAQ (reference sequence). The CDR3 sequence: CASSSLSGGGDTQYF. The DNA for the CDR3 is TGTGCCAGCAGCTCCTTGAGCGGGGGGGGAGATACGCAGTATTTT.

The V call is TRBV4-1, the J call TRBJ2-5; D may be TRBD2 (6 bases). Germline V gene data show CDR1 as MGHRA and CDR2 as YSYEKL. With 4 bases removed from V and 3 bases from J, the gap between germline ends came to 15 bases. The CDR3 is 15 amino acids. CDR3 protein: CASSLRRPSEETQYF. CDR3 in DNA: TGCGCCAGCAGCCTCAGACGTCCTAGCGAAGAGACCCAGTACTTC.

The V call is TRBV29-1, the J call TRBJ2-2; no clear D gene. The V and J ends lost 6 bases and 3 bases respectively, with 11 bases between them. The germline CDR1 and CDR2 sequences are SQVTM and ANQGSEA. The CDR3 is 13 amino acids. The CDR3 sequence: CSVTRLDTGELFF. The DNA for the CDR3 is TGCAGCGTAACTCGTTTGGACACCGGGGAGCTGTTTTTT.

This sequence joins TRBV27 and TRBJ2-4, with D tentatively TRBD1 or TRBD2 (5 bases each). From germline, CDR1 is MNHEY and CDR2 SMNVEV (reference sequence). The length of the CDR3 is 11 residues. V lost 5 bases and J lost 11, with 10 bases in between. The CDR3 loop is CASSLGRVQYF. The DNA for the CDR3 is TGTGCCAGCAGTCTGGGACGCGTTCAGTACTTC.

The rearrangement joins TRBV19 to TRBJ2-7; 10 positions agree with TRBD1. V lost 5 bases to trimming and J lost 5 bases; unmatched junction nucleotides: 9. The CDR3 has 15 residues. In germline, CDR1 is LNHDA, CDR2 SQIVND (reference sequence). CDR3 DNA: TGTGCCAGTAGTGGACCCGCCGGGACAGGGGACGAGCAGTACTTC. It translates to CASSGPAGTGDEQYF.

This clone was found once. This chain joins TRBV9 and TRBJ2-3, with D perhaps matching TRBD2 (6 bases). Trimming took 0 bases from V and 4 from J, leaving 12 bases between them. The CDR3 is 15 residues long. Germline V gene sequence: CDR1 SGDLS, CDR2 YYNGEE. DNA of the CDR3: TGTGCCAGCAGCGTAGAGGAGGGGCGGGCAGATACGCAGTATTTT. Translating it yields CASSVEEGRADTQYF.

The chain carries TRBV15 and TRBJ1-2; D remains unclear. In germline, CDR1 is LNHNV, CDR2 YYDKDF (reference sequence). The length of the CDR3 is 13 residues. Trimming removed 0 bases from V and 8 bases from J, with 10 bases in between. The CDR3 region has the DNA TGTGCCACCAGCAGAGAGGGGTCGAGAGGCTACACCTTC. Translated: CATSREGSRGYTF.

The chain combines TRBV5-5 with TRBJ2-7, with D possibly TRBD2 on 6 matching bases. V shed 0 bases and J shed 2 bases, with 12 bases lying between them. Germline assignment: CDR1 SGHKS and CDR2 YYEKEE (reference sequence). The CDR3 is 15 amino acids. The CDR3 sequence: CASSLATGEAYEQYF. CDR3 bases: TGTGCCAGCAGCTTGGCCACGGGGGAAGCCTACGAGCAGTACTTC.

This chain connects TRBV4-1 to TRBJ2-3; D remains unclear. Trimming took off 2 bases at V and 4 bases at J, with 16 bases between the two ends. CDR3 length: 16 residues. Germline CDR1 is MGHRA and CDR2 is YSYEKL. This CDR3 is CASSQLVATAPDTQYF. DNA for the CDR3: TGCGCCAGCAGCCAATTGGTCGCGACGGCCCCAGATACGCAGTATTTT.

The rearrangement links TRBV28 to TRBJ2-7; tentatively, D is TRBD1 (6 bases). Germline assignment: CDR1 MDHEN and CDR2 SYDVKM. The CDR3 loop spans 14 amino acids. V was clipped by 7 bases and J by 2 bases, with 15 bases between them. CDR3 loop: CASTIQGRTYEQYF. CDR3 in DNA: TGTGCCAGCACCATTCAGGGGCGGACCTACGAGCAGTACTTC.

The chain has TRBV6-5 and TRBJ2-5; the D gene is possibly TRBD2 (5 bases). Deletions cut 3 bases from V and 5 bases from J, with 16 bases between. The CDR3 spans 15 residues. Germline CDR1 MNHEY, CDR2 SVGAGI. CDR3 sequence: CASSYLWPGGETQYF. CDR3 coding DNA: TGTGCCAGCAGTTATCTCTGGCCCGGCGGGGAGACCCAGTACTTC.